Here is one T cell receptor beta chain with its context. Produced via immunoSEQ multiplex PCR; TCRdb's table is partial and in-frame only. The sample lists about 99,000 clones, roughly 82% occurring once. The data were obtained in a study of blood T cell repertoires in COVID-19. J was trimmed by 0 bases and V by 0 bases; bases with no gene match: 2. The germline V gene encodes CDR1 SGHNT and CDR2 YENEEA. The CDR3 has 16 residues. The TCR originated in a human donor in a cohort sampled during active COVID-19. The gene calls are TRBV11-3 and TRBJ1-3; 7 bases align to TRBD1. Sequenced sample: peripheral blood. The CDR3 sequence is CASSLEGTASGNTIYF. In DNA form, the CDR3 reads TGTGCCAGCAGCTTAGAGGGGACAGCCTCTGGAAACACCATATATTTT.